The present entry profiles one T cell receptor (beta chain) with its context. Its antigen is still unknown. Qualities for individual bases were not recorded, and no much larger clone is one base off. The data stem from a study of blood T cell repertoires in COVID-19 (dated by TCRdb to the early 2020s). Study-level background: Samples from collaborators originated in the United States, Italy and Spain and spanned both the acute and convalescent phases of COVID-19. Where available, HLA class I and class II types were obtained from metadata supplied by the sample provider rather than from assay-based typing. Deeply sampled blood TCRbeta repertoires from subjects exposed to, actively infected with, or recovered from COVID-19 were included in the dataset. Samples were obtained from the ongoing ImmuneRACE study (first 160 participants) and from over 1,000 subjects provided by 6 global collaborators. The repertoires were made available in a free public database intended to serve as a resource for research on the immune response to SARS-CoV-2. The prospective study material was composed of cDNA or gDNA derived from T cells, B-cell-depleted T cells, or PBMCs. A de-identified subject ID, COVID-19 status, age in years and sex were almost always included in the sample metadata. What the research found in general, with its limitations: The quantity of clinical and demographic metadata differed by source and by participant and was supplied without curation.

Whole blood was collected in K2EDTA tubes by collaborating institutions according to the institutions' own protocols. For TCRbeta analysis, collaborator samples were shipped as frozen whole blood, as isolated PBMCs, or as DNA extracted from either sample type. CDR1 and CDR2, per the germline V gene, are WSHSY and SAAADI. Trimming removed 4 bases from V and 8 bases from J, leaving 14 bases between the germline ends. Counted from cysteine to phenylalanine, this CDR3 has 13 amino acids. This entry keeps only the CDR3 DNA: 39 bases, framed from base 1. TCRbeta CDR3 regions were amplified from genomic DNA using the immunoSEQ Assay, a bias-controlled multiplex PCR. In the original analysis: Within the assay, amplification of reference gene primers was used to estimate how many nucleated cells each sample contained. To quantify the absolute abundance of each unique TCRbeta CDR3 rearrangement, sequence reads were collapsed and filtered. For each sample, productive Simpson clonality was calculated as the square root of Simpson's diversity index across productive rearrangements. The clones in this table, taken by TCRdb from immuneACCESS, are in-frame only. Not every clone is retained; where verified, under half of the shortfall comes from an unresolved V gene, and the cause of the rest is unknown. Clonal size and the V and J genes are those of that table, whereas D and trimming came from the DNA. This sample is represented by 200,000 to 250,000 clones; roughly 86% of them were singletons. The ten largest clonotypes hold approximately 12% of the sample.

The specimen sequenced was peripheral blood. The sequence derives from a woman between 40 and 50 years old with acute or convalescent COVID-19. The V and J segments used are TRBV10-2 and TRBJ1-2; the D gene is possibly TRBD1, with 5 bases matching. The DNA sequence follows: TGCGCCAGCAGTGGGAAGGGGTCAGGAGGCTACACCTTC. This translates into CASSGKGSGGYTF.